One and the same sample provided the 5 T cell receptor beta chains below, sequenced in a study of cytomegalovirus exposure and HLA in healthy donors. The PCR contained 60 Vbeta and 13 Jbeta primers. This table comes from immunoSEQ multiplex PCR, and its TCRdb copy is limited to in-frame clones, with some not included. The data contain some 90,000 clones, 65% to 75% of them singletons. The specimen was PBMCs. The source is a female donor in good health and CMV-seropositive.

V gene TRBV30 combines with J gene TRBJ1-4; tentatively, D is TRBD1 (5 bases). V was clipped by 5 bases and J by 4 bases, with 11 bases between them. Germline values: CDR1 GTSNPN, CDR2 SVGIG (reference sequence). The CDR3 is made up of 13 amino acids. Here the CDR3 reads CAWSGQGNEKLFF. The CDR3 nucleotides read TGTGCCTGGTCAGGGCAGGGTAATGAAAAACTGTTTTTT.

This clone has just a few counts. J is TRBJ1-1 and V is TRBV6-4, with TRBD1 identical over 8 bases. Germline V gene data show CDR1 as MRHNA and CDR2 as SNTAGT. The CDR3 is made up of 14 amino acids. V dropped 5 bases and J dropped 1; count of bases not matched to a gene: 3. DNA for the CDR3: TGTGCCAGCAGTCCACAGGGGGGGAACACTGAAGCTTTCTTT. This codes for CASSPQGGNTEAFF.

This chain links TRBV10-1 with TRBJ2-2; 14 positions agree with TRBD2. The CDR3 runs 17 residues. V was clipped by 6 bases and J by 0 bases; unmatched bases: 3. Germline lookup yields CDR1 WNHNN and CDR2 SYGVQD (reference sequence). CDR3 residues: CASRRTSGGTNTGELFF. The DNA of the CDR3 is TGCGCCAGCAGAAGGACTAGCGGGGGGACGAACACCGGGGAGCTGTTTTTT.

CDR3 bases: TGTGCCAGTAGTATTTACCGGCAGGACAATGAGCAGTTCTTC. Protein product: CASSIYRQDNEQFF. The chain joins TRBV19 to TRBJ2-1; D call uncertain. The CDR3 sequence is 14 residues long. Per germline, CDR1 LNHDA and CDR2 SQIVND (reference sequence). Trimming left V 3 bases short and J 5 bases short, with 11 bases between.

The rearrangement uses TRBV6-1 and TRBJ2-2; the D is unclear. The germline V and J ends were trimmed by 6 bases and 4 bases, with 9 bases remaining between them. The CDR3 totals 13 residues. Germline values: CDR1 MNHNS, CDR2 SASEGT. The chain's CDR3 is CASRAYLTGELFF. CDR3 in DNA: TGTGCCAGCAGGGCTTACCTCACCGGGGAGCTGTTTTTT.